This TCR beta chain was obtained from a study of post-analysis software for immune sequencing data. General study findings and limits: Controls showed lower frequencies than patients for 4 or 5 TRBV segments, and TRBV5-6, TRBV5-1 and TRBV20-1 were among these. Co-batched samples clustered tightly together by F measure.

This clonotype has a handful of counts. Antigen unknown. The V end was cut by 7 bases, the J end by 0 bases, with 12 bases between. Germline V CDR1 and CDR2: SQVTM, ANQGSEA. CDR3 length: 13 amino acids. cDNA libraries of TCR beta carried unique molecular identifiers. A single record per CDR3 protein comes from TCRdb applying MiXCR to the PCR reads. The table records 800,000 to 950,000 distinct CDR3 sequences, approximately 53% of them present only once. The specimen was blood. The TCR originated in a girl aged 5-17 years with multiple sclerosis. This rearrangement joins TRBV29-1 to TRBJ1-2; D not certain. In nucleotides, the CDR3 is TGCAGCGCAAAAGGACTGACTAACTATGGCTACACCTTC. The encoded protein is CSAKGLTNYGYTF.